This TCR beta chain was documented in a study of CD8 T cells in ankylosing spondylitis (dated by TCRdb to about 2017). Describing the broader study: The study profiled T cell receptor beta repertoires in healthy donors and ankylosing spondylitis patients to find disease-linked TCR variants. The whole study cohort included over a hundred healthy donors and 25 or so ankylosing spondylitis patients. Samples of peripheral blood were taken, and for ankylosing spondylitis patients, synovial fluid was collected as well.

The CDR3 sequence holds 13 residues, the cysteine and phenylalanine included. Kept here is only the CDR3 DNA, which spans 39 bases and is read in frame from base 1. V is cut back by 1 base and J by 10 bases, with 4 bases in the junction unmatched. From a lookup of the germline V gene, CDR1 and CDR2 are SGHAT and FQNNGV. What the work shows at the level of the full study, not this receptor alone: Blood from ankylosing spondylitis patients appeared to be characterized by a TCR beta motif made up of several highly homologous amino acid variants. According to the report, matched synovial fluid samples from ankylosing spondylitis patients were significantly enriched for the disease-linked clones. Some of the motif variants had been reported before in the synovial fluid and blood of reactive arthritis patients, a finding that suggests common disease-initiation mechanisms. The disease-linked clones had a CD8+ phenotype and were found at relatively low frequencies in peripheral blood.

For sequencing, an Illumina HiSeq 2500 was employed. TCR beta libraries were prepared by quantitative 5'-RACE with molecular barcodes. From the authors' description of their analysis: Disease-linked TCR variants were identified with a new computational method built on a probabilistic model of VDJ rearrangement. Using fastp at Q25 and MiXCR, TCRdb reprocessed the public reads and kept productive beta chains. Rows are combined by CDR3 protein, so each entry shows the most common genes and DNA. The V and J calls come from TCRdb's annotation, not from the publication. This sample gives some 200,000 distinct CDR3 sequences in total; 13% of them show up just once. The top ten hold about 15% of the sample. This clonotype was recorded many times. The antigen this receptor binds is unknown. Per-nucleotide qualities are absent, and no much larger clonotype sits a single base away.

The sequence was collected from a male donor with ankylosing spondylitis or in good health (not recorded which). The sample comprised blood, either unsorted or a sorted T cell fraction (not recorded which). The chain couples TRBV11-2 to TRBJ2-1, and TRBD2 aligns with 7 junction nucleotides. This receptor carries the CDR3 CASSLAAGSEQFF. The nucleotide sequence is given as TGTGCCAGCAGCTTAGCAGCGGGGTCCGAGCAGTTCTTC. The full variable domain, completed from the reference TRBV11-2 and TRBJ2-1 proteins outside the CDR3, reads EAGVAQSPRYKIIEKRQSVAFWCNPISGHATLYWYQQILGQGPKLLIQFQNNGVVDDSQLPKDRFSAERLKGVDSTLKIQPAKLEDSAVYLCASSLAAGSEQFFGPGTRLTVL.